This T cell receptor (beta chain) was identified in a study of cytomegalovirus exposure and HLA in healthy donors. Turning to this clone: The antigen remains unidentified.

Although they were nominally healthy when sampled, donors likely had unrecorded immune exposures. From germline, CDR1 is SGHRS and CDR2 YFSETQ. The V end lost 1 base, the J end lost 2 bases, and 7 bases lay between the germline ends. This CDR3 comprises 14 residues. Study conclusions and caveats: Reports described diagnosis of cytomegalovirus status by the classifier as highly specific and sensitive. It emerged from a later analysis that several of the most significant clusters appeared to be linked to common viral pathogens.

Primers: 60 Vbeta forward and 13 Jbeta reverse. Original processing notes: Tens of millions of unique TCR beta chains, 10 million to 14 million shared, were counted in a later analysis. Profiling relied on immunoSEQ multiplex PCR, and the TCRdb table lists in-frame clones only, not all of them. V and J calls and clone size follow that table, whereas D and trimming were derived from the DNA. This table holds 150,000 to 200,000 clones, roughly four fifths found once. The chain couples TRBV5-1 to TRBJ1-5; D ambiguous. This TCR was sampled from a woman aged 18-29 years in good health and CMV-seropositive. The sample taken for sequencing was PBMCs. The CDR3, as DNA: TGCGCCAGCAGCTTGCAAGGAGGCAATCAGCCCCAGCATTTT. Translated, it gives CASSLQGGNQPQHF.